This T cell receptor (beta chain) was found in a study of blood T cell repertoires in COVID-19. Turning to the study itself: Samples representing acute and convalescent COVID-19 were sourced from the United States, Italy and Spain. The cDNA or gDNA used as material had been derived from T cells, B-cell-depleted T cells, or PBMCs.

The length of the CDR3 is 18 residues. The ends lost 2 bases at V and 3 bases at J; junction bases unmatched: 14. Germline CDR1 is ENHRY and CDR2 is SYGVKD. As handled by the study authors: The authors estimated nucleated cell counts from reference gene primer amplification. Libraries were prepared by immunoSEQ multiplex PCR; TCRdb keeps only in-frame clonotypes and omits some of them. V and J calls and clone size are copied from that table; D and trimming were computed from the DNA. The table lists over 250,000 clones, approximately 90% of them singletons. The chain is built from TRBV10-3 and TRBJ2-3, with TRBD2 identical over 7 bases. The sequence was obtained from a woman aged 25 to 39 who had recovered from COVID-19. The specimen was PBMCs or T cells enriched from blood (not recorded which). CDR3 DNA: TGTGCCATCAGTGAGGGGTCTAGCGGAGGAAAGGGGACAGATACGCAGTATTTT. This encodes CAISEGSSGGKGTDTQYF.